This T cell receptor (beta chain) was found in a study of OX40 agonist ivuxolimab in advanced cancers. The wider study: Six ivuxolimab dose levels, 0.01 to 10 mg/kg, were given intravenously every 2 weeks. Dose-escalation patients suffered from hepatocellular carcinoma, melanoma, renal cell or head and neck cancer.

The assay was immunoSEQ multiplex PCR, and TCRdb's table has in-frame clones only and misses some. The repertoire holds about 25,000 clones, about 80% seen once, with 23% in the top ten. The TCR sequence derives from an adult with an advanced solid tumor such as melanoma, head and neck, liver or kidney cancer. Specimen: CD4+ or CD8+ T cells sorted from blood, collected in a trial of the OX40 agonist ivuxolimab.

The CDR3 sequence is CASSGSEQFF. In DNA form, the CDR3 reads TGTGCCAGCAGCGGCAGTGAGCAGTTCTTC. This chain joins TRBV9 and TRBJ2-1; D uncertain. Germline V gene data show CDR1 as SGDLS and CDR2 as YYNGEE. Trimming shortened V by 3 bases and J by 9 bases, and 4 bases separated the two germline ends. This CDR3 spans 10 amino acids.